What follows are 20 T cell receptor beta chains derived from one specimen sequenced in a study of T cells after yellow fever vaccination. TCRdb reprocessed the 5' RACE reads with MiXCR, giving one entry per CDR3 protein. The data show 300,000 to 400,000 distinct CDR3 sequences, 7% to 9% seen once. This specimen consisted of PBMCs, obtained approximately 47 days after the first yellow fever vaccination. All receptors derive from a man aged 18 to 30 who received the YFV17D yellow fever vaccine.

The rearrangement joins TRBV7-8 to TRBJ1-1, with D tentatively TRBD1 (5 bases). Germline V lookup: CDR1 SGHVS, CDR2 FQNEAQ. V shed 0 bases and J shed 1 base, with 15 bases lying between them. The length of the CDR3 is 17 residues. CDR3 sequence reads: CASSLALWGEKNTEAFF. CDR3 DNA: TGTGCCAGCAGCTTAGCGCTATGGGGCGAGAAGAACACTGAAGCTTTCTTT. Full variable domain (missing parts from reference TRBV7-8 and TRBJ1-1): GAGVSQSPRYKVAKRGQDVALRCDPISGHVSLFWYQQALGQGPEFLTYFQNEAQLDKSGLPSDRFFAERPEGSVSTLKIQRTQQEDSAVYLCASSLALWGEKNTEAFFGQGTRLTVV.

The CDR3 is CASSPPTENTEAFF. For the CDR3, the DNA is TGCGCCAGCAGTCCTCCCACAGAGAACACTGAAGCTTTCTTT. The chain couples TRBV23-1 to TRBJ1-1; D is unresolved. TRBV23-1 is sorted into the ORF group, with uncertain function. The CDR3 extends over 14 amino acids. The V gene lost 4 bases and the J gene lost 1 base, with 10 bases spanning the gap.

This clonotype was counted many times. The chain has TRBV5-6 and TRBJ1-2; D might be TRBD1 (5 bases). Trimming stripped 0 bases from V and 8 bases from J, with 8 bases between. CDR3 size: 12 residues. CDR1 and CDR2 (germline): SGHDT, YYEEEE. This chain's CDR3 is CASSLAEGGYTF. CDR3 bases: TGTGCCAGCAGCTTGGCCGAGGGGGGCTACACCTTC.

This chain links TRBV20-1 with TRBJ2-7, with D perhaps given as TRBD1 or TRBD2 (5 bases each). V dropped 5 bases and J dropped 1 base, with 12 bases sitting between them. The CDR3 consists of 13 residues. The germline CDR1 and CDR2 sequences are DFQATT and SNEGSKA (reference sequence). The CDR3 DNA reads as TGCAGTGCTCGGGACCCAGGGTCCTACGAGCAGTACGTC. Residues: CSARDPGSYEQYV.

The V call is TRBV7-6, the J call TRBJ2-2; possibly TRBD2 for D (6 bases). Between the trimmed V and J ends, which lost 0 bases and 6 bases, there was a span of 11 bases. The CDR3 totals 15 residues. Germline loops: CDR1 SGHVS, CDR2 FNYEAQ. For the CDR3, the DNA is TGTGCCAGCAGCTTAGCGCTGGGGGGTGCCGGGGAGCTGTTTTTT. It translates to CASSLALGGAGELFF. The variable domain in full, with the rest retrieved from reference TRBV7-6 and TRBJ2-2, is GAGVSQSPRYKVTKRGQDVALRCDPISGHVSLYWYRQALGQGPEFLTYFNYEAQQDKSGLPNDRFSAERPEGSISTLTIQRTEQRDSAMYRCASSLALGGAGELFFGEGSRLTVL.

A few counts support this clonotype. A junction boundary mismatches the germline segment, possibly from a read error. The V and J genes are TRBV7-7 and TRBJ2-2; D may be TRBD2 (5 bases). CDR3 length: 13 residues. Germline loops: CDR1 SSHAT, CDR2 FNYEAQ (reference sequence). CDR3 bases: TGTGCTAGCAGCGAACTAGAGACCGGGGAGCTGTTTTTT. Amino acids: CASSELETGELFF.

The chain carries TRBV20-1 and TRBJ1-3, with 7 bases aligning to TRBD1. Germline-derived CDR1 and CDR2 are DFQATT and SNEGSKA (reference sequence). V lost 0 bases to trimming and J lost 2 bases; unmatched junction nucleotides: 1. This CDR3 contains 14 residues. CDR3: CSAREGTAGNTIYF. Written as DNA, the CDR3 is TGCAGTGCTAGAGAAGGGACAGCTGGAAACACCATATATTTT.

This clonotype was detected many times. The chain has TRBV11-1 and TRBJ2-1; TRBD2 matches 7 bases. The CDR3 contains 12 residues. The ends lost 4 bases at V and 6 bases at J; junction bases unmatched: 0. Germline CDR1 SGHAT, CDR2 FQDESV (reference sequence). In nucleotides, the CDR3 is TGTGCCAGCAGCTGGGGGGGCAATGAGCAGTTCTTC. It is translated as CASSWGGNEQFF.

The V and J genes are TRBV29-1 and TRBJ2-3, with a weak D call TRBD2 (6 bases). Trimming took 6 bases from V and 2 from J, leaving 12 bases between them. From germline, CDR1 is SQVTM and CDR2 ANQGSEA. The CDR3 sequence is 13 residues long. CDR3 sequence: CSVPGLTTDTQYF. The DNA for the CDR3 is TGCAGCGTCCCGGGACTTACCACAGATACGCAGTATTTT.

The rearrangement links TRBV5-1 to TRBJ2-3, with 9 bases matching TRBD2. V was pared by 1 base and J by 2 bases, with 5 bases of the junction left unmatched. This CDR3 has 16 residues. Germline V CDR1 and CDR2: SGHRS, YFSETQ. The CDR3 nucleotides are TGCGCCAGCAGCTTGAGCAGCGGGGGGATCACAGATACGCAGTATTTT. Translating gives CASSLSSGGITDTQYF.

V and J are TRBV30 and TRBJ1-6; 7 bases are a match to TRBD1. The CDR3 covers 14 residues. V lost 1 base and J lost 8; bases outside the gene matches: 5. Per germline, CDR1 GTSNPN and CDR2 SVGIG (reference sequence). In nucleotides, the CDR3 is TGTGCCTGGAGTGACGGGACAGCTTATTCACCCCTCCACTTT. Protein product: CAWSDGTAYSPLHF.

This chain joins TRBV5-4 and TRBJ2-3; possibly TRBD1 for D (5 bases). This CDR3 has 13 residues. Per germline, CDR1 SGHNT and CDR2 YYREEE (reference sequence). Trimming took off 6 bases at V and 3 bases at J, with 11 bases between the two ends. CDR3 in DNA: TGTGCCAGCACCCAGGACACTACAGATACGCAGTATTTT. It yields the protein CASTQDTTDTQYF.

This clonotype was observed a few times. The genes are TRBV18 and TRBJ1-2, with TRBD1 as a possible D gene (5 bases). V was trimmed by 3 bases and J by 6 bases, leaving 14 bases between them. The CDR3 length is 14 residues. Germline V gives CDR1 KGHSH, CDR2 LQKENI. In nucleotides, the CDR3 is TGTGCCAGCTCACCTACCCGGGGAGGGGATGGCTACACCTTC. Residues: CASSPTRGGDGYTF. The entire variable domain, with the rest obtained from reference TRBV18 and TRBJ1-2, is as follows: NAGVMQNPRHLVRRRGQEARLRCSPMKGHSHVYWYRQLPEEGLKFMVYLQKENIIDESGMPKERFSAEFPKEGPSILRIQQVVRGDSAAYFCASSPTRGGDGYTFGSGTRLTVV.

This chain joins TRBV7-2 and TRBJ2-1; 9 nucleotides align to TRBD2. V lost 2 bases to trimming and J lost 8 bases; unmatched junction nucleotides: 13. CDR3 length: 17 residues. The V gene's germline CDR1 is SGHTA and CDR2 FQGNSA. CDR3 amino acids: CASSLKWRGGQGDEQFF. CDR3 bases: TGTGCCAGCAGCTTAAAGTGGCGGGGGGGCCAGGGAGATGAGCAGTTCTTC. The full variable domain, rest sourced from reference TRBV7-2 and TRBJ2-1, is GAGVSQSPSNKVTEKGKDVELRCDPISGHTALYWYRQSLGQGLEFLIYFQGNSAPDKSGLPSDRFSAERTGGSVSTLTIQRTQQEDSAVYLCASSLKWRGGQGDEQFFGPGTRLTVL.

This clonotype occurred a few times. The genes are TRBV20-1 and TRBJ2-2; TRBD2 agrees at 9 bases. Unmatched junction bases numbered 10, after V lost 4 bases and J lost 7 bases. CDR3 size: 15 residues. Germline CDR1 reads DFQATT; CDR2 reads SNEGSKA (reference sequence). Here the CDR3 DNA reads TGCAGTGCTATCGATTCCGGGACTAGCTTCGGGGAGCTGTTTTTT. The encoded protein is CSAIDSGTSFGELFF.

This clonotype was seen at least ten times. The chain carries TRBV10-3 and TRBJ2-5; D is possibly TRBD1 (6 bases). The germline V gene encodes CDR1 ENHRY and CDR2 SYGVKD. CDR3 length: 14 amino acids. With 8 bases removed from V and 0 bases from J, the gap between germline ends came to 13 bases. The CDR3 is CAIATGADQETQYF. CDR3 sequence (DNA): TGTGCCATCGCGACAGGCGCAGACCAAGAGACCCAGTACTTC.

This rearrangement joins TRBV2 to TRBJ2-3, with 7 bases matching TRBD2. Germline-derived CDR1 and CDR2 are SNHLY and FYNNEI. The CDR3 length is 16 residues. Trimming removed 6 bases from V and 6 bases from J; junction bases left unmatched: 15. Here the CDR3 reads CASRETGTIAADTQYF. CDR3 sequence (DNA): TGTGCCAGCAGAGAGACCGGGACTATAGCAGCCGATACGCAGTATTTT.

With respect to this clonotype: A read error may produce the germline difference seen at one junction end. The V and J genes are TRBV7-9 and TRBJ1-1; TRBD1 is a possible D gene (5 bases). Germline V gene data show CDR1 as SEHNR and CDR2 as FQNEAQ (reference sequence). The length of the CDR3 is 12 residues. CDR3 in DNA: TGTGCCGGCAGGGTGATGAACACTGAAGCTTTCTTT. As protein: CAGRVMNTEAFF.

In regard to this clonotype: Sequence at one end of the junction differs from germline and may be a read error. The chain employs TRBV7-2 and TRBJ2-5; possibly TRBD2 for D (6 bases). The CDR3 spans 13 residues. Germline V gene data show CDR1 as SGHTA and CDR2 as FQGNSA. CDR3 in DNA: TGTGCCAGCAGCATAGCGGTTCAAGAGACCCAGTACTTC. It yields the protein CASSIAVQETQYF.

The genes are TRBV19 and TRBJ1-5; TRBD1 aligns across 8 bases. The germline V gene encodes CDR1 LNHDA and CDR2 SQIVND (reference sequence). The CDR3 has 13 amino acids. Unmatched junction bases numbered 2, after V lost 6 bases and J lost 4 bases. CDR3 sequence reads: CASRDRENQPQHF. CDR3 nucleotides: TGTGCCAGTAGGGACAGGGAGAATCAGCCCCAGCATTTT.